This T cell receptor (beta chain) comes out of a study of neoadjuvant anti-PD-1 for oral cavity cancer. Study-wide context: Most patients had three to four biweekly doses of 3 mg/kg nivolumab before resection.

Noted time point: after neoadjuvant nivolumab, at surgical resection. The method was immunoSEQ multiplex PCR; TCRdb's version includes in-frame clones alone and lacks a portion of them. The table has over 11,000 clones, less than 85% seen once. This TCR came from a person aged 40 to 85 with oral cavity squamous cell carcinoma. Material: PBMCs, obtained after nivolumab (anti-PD-1) treatment.

The CDR3 DNA sequence: TGTGCCAGCAGCCGGAGGAGCGGGAGTGGGACAGATACGCAGTATTTT. It translates to CASSRRSGSGTDTQYF. J is TRBJ2-3 and V is TRBV11-2, with 8 nucleotides matching TRBD2. This CDR3 contains 16 residues. Trimming at V came to 5 bases and at J to 3 bases, leaving 10 bases not matched to a gene. Looked up from germline, CDR1 is SGHAT and CDR2 is FQNNGV.